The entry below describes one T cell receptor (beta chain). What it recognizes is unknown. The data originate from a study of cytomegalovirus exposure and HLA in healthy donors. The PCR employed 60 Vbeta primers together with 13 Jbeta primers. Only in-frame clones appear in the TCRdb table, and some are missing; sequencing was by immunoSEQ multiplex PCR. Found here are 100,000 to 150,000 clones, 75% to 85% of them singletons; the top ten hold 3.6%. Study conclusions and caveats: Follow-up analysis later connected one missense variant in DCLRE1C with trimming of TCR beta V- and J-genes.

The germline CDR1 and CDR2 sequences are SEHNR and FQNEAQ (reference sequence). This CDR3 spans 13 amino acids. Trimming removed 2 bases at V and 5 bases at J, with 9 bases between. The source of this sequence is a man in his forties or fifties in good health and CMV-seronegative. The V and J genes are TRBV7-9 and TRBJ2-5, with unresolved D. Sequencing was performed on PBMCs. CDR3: CASSLIPPETQYF. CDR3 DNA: TGTGCCAGCAGCTTAATCCCCCCGGAGACCCAGTACTTC.